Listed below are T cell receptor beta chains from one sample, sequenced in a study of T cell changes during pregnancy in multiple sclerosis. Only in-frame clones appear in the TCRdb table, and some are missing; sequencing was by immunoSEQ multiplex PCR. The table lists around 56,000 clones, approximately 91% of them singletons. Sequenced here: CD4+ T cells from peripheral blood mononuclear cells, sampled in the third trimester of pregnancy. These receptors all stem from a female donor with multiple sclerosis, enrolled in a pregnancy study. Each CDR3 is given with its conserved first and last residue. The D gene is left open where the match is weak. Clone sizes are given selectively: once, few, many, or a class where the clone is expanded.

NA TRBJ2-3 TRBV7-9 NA TGTGCCAGCAGCTTAGGAGGCAGTGGGACAGATACGCAGTATTTT CASSLGGSGTDTQYF
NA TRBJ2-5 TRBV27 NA TGTGCCAGCAGACGACAGCAAAAAGAGACCCAGTACTTC CASRRQQKETQYF
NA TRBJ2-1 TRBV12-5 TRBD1 TGTGCTAGTGGTTTGGGCGACAGGGCTGAGCAGTTCTTC CASGLGDRAEQFF
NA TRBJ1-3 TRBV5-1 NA TGCGCCAGCAGCTTCCAGGGTGGAAACACCATATATTTT CASSFQGGNTIYF
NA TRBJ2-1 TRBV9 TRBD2 TGTGCCAGCAGCGCAGTTAGCGGGAGTACTTACAATGAGCAGTTCTTC CASSAVSGSTYNEQFF
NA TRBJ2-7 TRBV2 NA TGTGCCAGCACTGCACAGGGCAAAACCTACGAGCAGTACTTC CASTAQGKTYEQYF
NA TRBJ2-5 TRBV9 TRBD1 TGTGCCAGCAGCTTTAGTGGGACAGAAGAGACCCAGTACTTC CASSFSGTEETQYF
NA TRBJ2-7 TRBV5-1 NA TGCGCCAGCAGCTGGGACACCGGCTACGAGCAGTACTTC CASSWDTGYEQYF
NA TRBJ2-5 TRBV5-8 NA TGTGCCAGCAACCTACTAGCTAGACAAGAGACCCAGTACTTC CASNLLARQETQYF
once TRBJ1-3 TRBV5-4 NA TGTGCCAGCAGCTACGACAGAGACACCATATATTTT CASSYDRDTIYF
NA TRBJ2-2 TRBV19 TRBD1 TGTGCCAGTAGTCCGTCCCTGACAGGGAGTAAGCTGTTTTTT CASSPSLTGSKLFF
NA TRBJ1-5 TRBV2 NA TGTGCCAGCAGTGACGTGGTTGCAGGGAATCAGCCCCAGCATTTT CASSDVVAGNQPQHF
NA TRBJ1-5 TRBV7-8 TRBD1 TGTGCCAGCAGCCAGGGACAGGGTCGAGAACAGCCCCAGCATTTT CASSQGQGREQPQHF
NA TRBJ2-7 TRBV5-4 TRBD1 TGTGCCAGCAGCTTGGACAGGGGGCCCTACGAGCAGTACTTC CASSLDRGPYEQYF
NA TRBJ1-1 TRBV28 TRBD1 TGTGCCAGCAGTACGACAGGGGGCGTTACTGAAGCTTTCTTT CASSTTGGVTEAFF
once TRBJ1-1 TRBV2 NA TGTGCCAGCAGTGATCAGCCAGGTGGAACACTGAACACTGAAGCTTTCTTT CASSDQPGGTLNTEAFF
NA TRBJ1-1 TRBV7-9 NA TGTGCGAGCCTAACAACAGGGTCGGGCGGTGAGGCTTTCTTT CASLTTGSGGEAFF
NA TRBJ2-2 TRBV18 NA TGTGCCAGCTCCCCCAGGGTTGGAGCGAACACCGGGGAGCTGTTTTTT CASSPRVGANTGELFF
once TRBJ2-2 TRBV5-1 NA TGCGCCAGCAGCTTCGAAGGGGTGAACACCGGGGAGCTGTTTTTT CASSFEGVNTGELFF
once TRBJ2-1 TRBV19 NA TGTGCCAGTAGTATAATCGGGGCTAGCGAGGGAAATGAGCAGTTCTTC CASSIIGASEGNEQFF
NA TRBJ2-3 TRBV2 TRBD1 TGTGCCTTACCCCGGGACAGCAGCACAGATACGCAGTATTTT CALPRDSSTDTQYF
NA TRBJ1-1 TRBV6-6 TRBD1 TGTGCCAGCAGTGGCCGACAGGGGAACACTGAAGCTTTCTTT CASSGRQGNTEAFF
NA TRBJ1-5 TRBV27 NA TGTGCCAGCAGGCCGCTTTGGGGGCCCAATCAGCCCCAGCATTTT CASRPLWGPNQPQHF
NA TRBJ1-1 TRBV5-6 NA TGTGCCAGCAGCTCGGTCACTGAAGCTTTCTTT CASSSVTEAFF
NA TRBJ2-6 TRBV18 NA TGTGCCAGCTCACCAACTCGTCCAGGGGTTGCCCCTTGGGCCAACGTCCTGACTTTC CASSPTRPGVAPWANVLTF
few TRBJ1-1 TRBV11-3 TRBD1 TGTGCCAGCAGCCCAAGACAGGGGGCGAACACTGAAGCTTTCTTT CASSPRQGANTEAFF
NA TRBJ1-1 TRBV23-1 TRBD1 TGCGCCAGCAGTCAATCGACAGGGGTAATTACTGAAGCTTTCTTT CASSQSTGVITEAFF
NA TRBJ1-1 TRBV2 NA TGTGCCAGCAGTGAAAGGAGTGTGGCGGGGGCAACTGAAGCTTTCTTT CASSERSVAGATEAFF
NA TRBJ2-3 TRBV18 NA TGTGCCAGCTCACCTAGGAGGTCTAGCACAGATACGCAGTATTTT CASSPRRSSTDTQYF
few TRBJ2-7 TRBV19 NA TGTGCCAGTAGTATCGGCGGAGCTTACGAGCAGTACTTC CASSIGGAYEQYF
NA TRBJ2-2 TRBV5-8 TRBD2 TGTGCCAGCGTTCAAGCGGGGGTCACCTACACCGGGGAGCTGTTTTTT CASVQAGVTYTGELFF
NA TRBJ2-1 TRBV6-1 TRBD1 TGTGCCAGCAGTGAATGGAGACAGGGAAAGAATGAGCAGTTCTTC CASSEWRQGKNEQFF
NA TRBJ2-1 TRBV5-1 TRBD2 TGCGCCAGCAGTACGACCGGGACTAGCGCATTGGAGCAGTTCTTC CASSTTGTSALEQFF
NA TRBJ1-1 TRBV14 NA TGTGCCAGCAGCCTGCAGGGGAACACTGAAGCTTTCTTT CASSLQGNTEAFF
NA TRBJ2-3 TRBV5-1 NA TGCGCCAGCAGCCAGACCCCGGACTGGACCTTATCAGATACGCAGTATTTT CASSQTPDWTLSDTQYF
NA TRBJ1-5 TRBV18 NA TGTGCCAGCTCTCCCACAGAGAATCAGCCCCAGCATTTT CASSPTENQPQHF
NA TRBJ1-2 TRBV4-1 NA TGCGCCAGCAGCCAAGATCCCCGGTTAGCTTCCTATGGCTACACCTTC CASSQDPRLASYGYTF
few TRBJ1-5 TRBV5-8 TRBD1 TGTGCCAGCAGTCCCGGACAGGGAGGTGGCAATCAGCCCCAGCATTTT CASSPGQGGGNQPQHF
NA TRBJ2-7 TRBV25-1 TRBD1 TGTGCCAGCAGTGACCGGGACAGGCCCCCCGAGCAGTACTTC CASSDRDRPPEQYF
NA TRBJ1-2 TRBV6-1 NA TGTGCCAGCAGTACAGGGAATGCTAACTATGGCTACACCTTC CASSTGNANYGYTF
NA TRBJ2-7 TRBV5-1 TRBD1 TGCGCCAGCAGCTTGGGGGGGACAGGGAAGGAATACGAGCAGTACTTC CASSLGGTGKEYEQYF
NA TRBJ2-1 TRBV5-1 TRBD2 TGCGCCAGCAGCCCGGAGACTAGCGGGGGTGGAGGGCAGTTCTTC CASSPETSGGGGQFF